This TCR beta chain was recorded in a study of technical replicates of blood from a handful of donors. This clone has a single count. The CDR3 totals 16 residues. Germline assignment: CDR1 SGDLS and CDR2 YYNGEE. With V trimmed by 1 base and J by 6 bases, 5 bases remained unmatched. The protocol was immunoSEQ multiplex PCR, while the TCRdb copy is restricted to in-frame clones and leaves out a portion. The top ten clones hold 5.1% of a sample with approximately 64,000 clones, 70% to 90% of them seen once. The sequence was obtained from a human donor in good health. Some clones in this sample may be carry-over from other donors' samples. The sequenced material came from PBMCs. The rearrangement uses TRBV9 and TRBJ2-2, with 11 bases lining up with TRBD2. Here the CDR3 reads CASSVISGRAAGELFF. The CDR3, as DNA: TGTGCCAGCAGCGTAATTAGCGGGAGGGCCGCCGGGGAGCTGTTTTTT.